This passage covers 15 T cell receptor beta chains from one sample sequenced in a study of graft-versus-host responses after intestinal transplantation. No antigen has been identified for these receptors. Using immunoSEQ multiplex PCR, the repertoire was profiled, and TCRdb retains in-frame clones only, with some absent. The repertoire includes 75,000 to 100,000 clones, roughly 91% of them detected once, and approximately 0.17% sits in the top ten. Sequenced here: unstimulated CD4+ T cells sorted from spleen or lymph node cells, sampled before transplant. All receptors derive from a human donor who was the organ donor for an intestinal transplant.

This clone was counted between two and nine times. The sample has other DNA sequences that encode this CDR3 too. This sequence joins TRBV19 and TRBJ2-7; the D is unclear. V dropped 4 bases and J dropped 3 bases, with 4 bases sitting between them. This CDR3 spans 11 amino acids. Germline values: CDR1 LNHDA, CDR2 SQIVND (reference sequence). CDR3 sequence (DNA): TGTGCCAGTAGTACGGGCTACGAGCAGTACTTC. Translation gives CASSTGYEQYF. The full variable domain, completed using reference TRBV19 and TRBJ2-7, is DGGITQSPKYLFRKEGQNVTLSCEQNLNHDAMYWYRQDPGQGLRLIYYSQIVNDFQKGDIAEGYSVSREKKESFPLTVTSAQKNPTAFYLCASSTGYEQYFGPGTRLTVT.

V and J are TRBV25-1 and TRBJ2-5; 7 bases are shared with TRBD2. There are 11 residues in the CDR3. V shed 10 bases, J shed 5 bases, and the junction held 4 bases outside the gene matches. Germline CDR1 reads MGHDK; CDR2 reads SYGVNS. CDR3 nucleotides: TGTGCCACCCAGGGAGGGGAGACCCAGTACTTC. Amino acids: CATQGGETQYF. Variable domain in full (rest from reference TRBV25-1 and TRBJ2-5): EADIYQTPRYLVIGTGKKITLECSQTMGHDKMYWYQQDPGMELHLIHYSYGVNSTEKGDLSSESTVSRIRTEHFPLTLESARPSHTSQYLCATQGGETQYFGPGTRLLVL.

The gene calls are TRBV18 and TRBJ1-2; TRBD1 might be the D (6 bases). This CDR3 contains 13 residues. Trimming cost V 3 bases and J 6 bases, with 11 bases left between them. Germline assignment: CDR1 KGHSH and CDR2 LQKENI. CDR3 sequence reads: CASSPGQLNGYTF. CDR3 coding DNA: TGTGCCAGCTCACCGGGACAACTAAATGGCTACACCTTC.

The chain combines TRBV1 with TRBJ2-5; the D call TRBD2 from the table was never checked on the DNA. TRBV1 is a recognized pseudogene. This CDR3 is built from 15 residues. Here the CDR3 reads CTSSHGGEYQETQYF. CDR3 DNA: TGCACCAGCAGCCATGGCGGGGAGTACCAAGAGACCCAGTACTTC.

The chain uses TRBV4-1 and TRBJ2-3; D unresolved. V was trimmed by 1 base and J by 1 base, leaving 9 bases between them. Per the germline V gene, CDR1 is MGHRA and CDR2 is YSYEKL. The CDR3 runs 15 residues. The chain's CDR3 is CASSQAGPGTDTQYF. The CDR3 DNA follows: TGCGCCAGCAGCCAAGCAGGTCCCGGCACAGATACGCAGTATTTT.

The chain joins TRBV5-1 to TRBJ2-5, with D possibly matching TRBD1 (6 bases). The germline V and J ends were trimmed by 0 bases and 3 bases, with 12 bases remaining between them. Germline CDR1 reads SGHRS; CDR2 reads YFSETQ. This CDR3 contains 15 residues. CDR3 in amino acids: CASSLGQVSKETQYF. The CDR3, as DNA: TGCGCCAGCAGCTTGGGACAGGTATCGAAAGAGACCCAGTACTTC.

The CDR3 reads CAWSKRGGLYEQYF. CDR3 nucleotide sequence: TGTGCCTGGAGTAAGAGGGGGGGGCTCTACGAGCAGTACTTC. The genes are TRBV30 and TRBJ2-7; tentative D call: TRBD2 (7 bases). V lost 2 bases, J lost 3 bases, and 14 bases lay in between. CDR1 GTSNPN and CDR2 SVGIG come from the germline V gene (reference sequence). The CDR3 runs to 14 residues.

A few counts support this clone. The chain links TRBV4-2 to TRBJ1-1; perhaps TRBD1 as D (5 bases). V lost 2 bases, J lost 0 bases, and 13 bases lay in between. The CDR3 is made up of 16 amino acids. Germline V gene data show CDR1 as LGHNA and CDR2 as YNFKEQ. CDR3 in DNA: TGTGCCAGCAGCCAACTTGGGGGGGATGTGAACACTGAAGCTTTCTTT. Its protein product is CASSQLGGDVNTEAFF.

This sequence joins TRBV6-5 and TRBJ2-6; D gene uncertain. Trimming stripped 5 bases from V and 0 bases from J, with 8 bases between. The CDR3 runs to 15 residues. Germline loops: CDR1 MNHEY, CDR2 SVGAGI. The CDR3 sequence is CASSLYSSGANVLTF. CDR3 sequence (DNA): TGTGCCAGCAGTCTCTATTCCTCTGGGGCCAACGTCCTGACTTTC.

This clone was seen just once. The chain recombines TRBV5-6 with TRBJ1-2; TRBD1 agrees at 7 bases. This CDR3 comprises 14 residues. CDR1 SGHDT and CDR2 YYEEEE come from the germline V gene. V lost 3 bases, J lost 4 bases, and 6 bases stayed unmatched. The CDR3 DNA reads TGTGCCAGCAGCTCCTCGGGGGACAGCTATGGCTACACCTTC. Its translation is CASSSSGDSYGYTF.

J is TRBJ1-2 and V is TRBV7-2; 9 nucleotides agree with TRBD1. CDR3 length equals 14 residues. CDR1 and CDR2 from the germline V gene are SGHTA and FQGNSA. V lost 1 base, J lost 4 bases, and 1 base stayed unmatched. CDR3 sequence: CASSLGDRAYGYTF. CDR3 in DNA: TGTGCCAGCAGCTTAGGGGACAGGGCCTATGGCTACACCTTC.

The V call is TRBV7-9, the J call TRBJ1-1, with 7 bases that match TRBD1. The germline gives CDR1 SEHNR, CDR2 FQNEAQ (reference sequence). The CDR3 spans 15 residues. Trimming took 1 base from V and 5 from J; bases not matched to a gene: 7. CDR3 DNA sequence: TGTGCCAGCAGCTTAGTAGGGGGCGCGGGGACTGAAGCTTTCTTT. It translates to CASSLVGGAGTEAFF.

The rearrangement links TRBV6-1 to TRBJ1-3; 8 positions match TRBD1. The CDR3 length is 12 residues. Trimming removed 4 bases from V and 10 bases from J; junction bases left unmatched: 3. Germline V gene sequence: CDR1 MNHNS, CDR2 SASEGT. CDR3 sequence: CASSGRQGTIYF. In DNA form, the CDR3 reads TGTGCCAGCAGTGGGAGACAGGGGACCATATATTTT.

Here the CDR3 DNA reads TGTGCCAGCAGCCCAGACAGGCGCACAGATACGCAGTATTTT. Its translation: CASSPDRRTDTQYF. The chain combines TRBV7-2 with TRBJ2-3, with D possibly TRBD1 on 6 matching bases. Trimming took 5 bases from V and 1 from J, leaving 10 bases between them. CDR3 size: 14 residues. The germline gives CDR1 SGHTA, CDR2 FQGNSA.

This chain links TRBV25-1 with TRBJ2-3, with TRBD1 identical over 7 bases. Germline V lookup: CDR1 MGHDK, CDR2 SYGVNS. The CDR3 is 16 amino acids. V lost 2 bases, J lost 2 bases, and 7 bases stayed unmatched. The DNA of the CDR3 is TGTGCCAGCAGTGAAGAGGTAGGGGGCGACACAGATACGCAGTATTTT. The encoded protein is CASSEEVGGDTDTQYF.